This TCR beta chain is drawn from a study of blood T cell repertoires in COVID-19. Turning to the study itself: The United States, Italy and Spain provided the acute and convalescent COVID-19 samples. Sample material is recorded as cDNA or gDNA derived from T cells, B-cell-depleted T cells, or PBMCs.

Under the authors' procedure: Quantification of nucleated cells was approximated via reference gene primer amplification. Measured with immunoSEQ multiplex PCR; TCRdb has only the in-frame clones, and not every one. The DNA gave D and trimming, while V, J and clone size come from that table. This sample has 130,000 to 150,000 clones, with 65% to 80% found just once. CDR3 length: 16 residues. V was pared by 0 bases and J by 2 bases, with 6 bases of the junction left unmatched. The V gene's germline CDR1 is SGDLS and CDR2 YYNGEE. The source material was peripheral blood. The rearrangement joins TRBV9 to TRBJ1-1, with TRBD1 identical over 8 bases. This receptor was identified in a man in his 60s with acute or convalescent COVID-19. CDR3: CASSVVTGGFNTEAFF. Here the CDR3 DNA reads TGTGCCAGCAGCGTAGTTACAGGGGGGTTTAACACTGAAGCTTTCTTT.